This T cell receptor (beta chain) was identified during a study of CD8+ T cells in alopecia areata. Study-wide results and limits: In lesional scalp, particularly from alopecia totalis/universalis, clonality was higher than in normal scalp. Researchers reported that TCR sharing among patients proved less clear than in mice, possibly HLA-linked. Normal skin contains resident alphabeta T cells, and these are also sequenced in scalp samples.

Notes on this clone: Its antigen is unknown.

TCR sequencing used cDNA made by reverse transcription of extracted RNA. Method: immunoSEQ multiplex PCR; TCRdb's copy keeps in-frame clones and lacks some. The profile shows 150,000 to 200,000 clones, 55% of them singletons. The V gene's germline CDR1 is SEHNR and CDR2 FQNEAQ (reference sequence). V was shortened by 3 bases and J by 10 bases, with 12 bases between the two germline ends. The CDR3 runs to 12 residues. Separation by sorting yielded CD4+ and CD8+ T cells from PBMCs. The chain carries TRBV7-9 and TRBJ1-2, with no clear D. The source of this sequence is a human donor in good health. The material sequenced was CD4+ T cells sorted from blood. The chain's CDR3 is CASSFSVSDYTF. The CDR3 nucleotides read TGTGCCAGCAGCTTCTCGGTGTCTGACTACACCTTC.